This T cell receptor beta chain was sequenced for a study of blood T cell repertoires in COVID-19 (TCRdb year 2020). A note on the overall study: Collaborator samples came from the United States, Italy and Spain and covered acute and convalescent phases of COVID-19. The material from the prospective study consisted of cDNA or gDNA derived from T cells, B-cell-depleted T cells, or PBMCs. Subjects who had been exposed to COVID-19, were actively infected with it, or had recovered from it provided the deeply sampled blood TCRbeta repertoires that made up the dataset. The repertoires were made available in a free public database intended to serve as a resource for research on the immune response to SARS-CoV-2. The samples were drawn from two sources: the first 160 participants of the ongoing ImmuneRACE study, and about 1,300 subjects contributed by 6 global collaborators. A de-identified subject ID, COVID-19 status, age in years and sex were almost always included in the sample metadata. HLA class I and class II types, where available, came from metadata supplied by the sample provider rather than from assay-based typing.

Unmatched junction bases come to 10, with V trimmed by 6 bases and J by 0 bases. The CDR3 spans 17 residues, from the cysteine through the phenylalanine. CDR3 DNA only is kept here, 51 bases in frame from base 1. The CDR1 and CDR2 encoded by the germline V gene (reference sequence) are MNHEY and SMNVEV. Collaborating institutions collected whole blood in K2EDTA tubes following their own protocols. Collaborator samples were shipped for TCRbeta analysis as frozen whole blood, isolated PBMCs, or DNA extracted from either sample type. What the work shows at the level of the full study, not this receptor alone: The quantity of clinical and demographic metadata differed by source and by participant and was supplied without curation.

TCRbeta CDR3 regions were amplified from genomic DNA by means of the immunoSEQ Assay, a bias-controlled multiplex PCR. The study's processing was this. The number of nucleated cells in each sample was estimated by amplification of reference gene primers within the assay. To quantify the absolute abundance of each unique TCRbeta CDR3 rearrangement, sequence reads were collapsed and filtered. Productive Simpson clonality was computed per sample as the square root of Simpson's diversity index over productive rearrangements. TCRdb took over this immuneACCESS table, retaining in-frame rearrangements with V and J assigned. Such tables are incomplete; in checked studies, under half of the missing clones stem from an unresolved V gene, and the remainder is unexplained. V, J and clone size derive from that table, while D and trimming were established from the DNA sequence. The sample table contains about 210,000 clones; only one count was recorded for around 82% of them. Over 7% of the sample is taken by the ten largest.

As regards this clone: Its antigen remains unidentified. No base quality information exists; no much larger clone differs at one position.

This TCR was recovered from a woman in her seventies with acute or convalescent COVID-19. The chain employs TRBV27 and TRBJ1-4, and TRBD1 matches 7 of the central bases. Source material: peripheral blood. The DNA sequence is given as TGTGCCAGCAGGCCGGACAGGCGACCTGCAACTAATGAAAAACTGTTTTTT. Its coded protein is CASRPDRRPATNEKLFF.